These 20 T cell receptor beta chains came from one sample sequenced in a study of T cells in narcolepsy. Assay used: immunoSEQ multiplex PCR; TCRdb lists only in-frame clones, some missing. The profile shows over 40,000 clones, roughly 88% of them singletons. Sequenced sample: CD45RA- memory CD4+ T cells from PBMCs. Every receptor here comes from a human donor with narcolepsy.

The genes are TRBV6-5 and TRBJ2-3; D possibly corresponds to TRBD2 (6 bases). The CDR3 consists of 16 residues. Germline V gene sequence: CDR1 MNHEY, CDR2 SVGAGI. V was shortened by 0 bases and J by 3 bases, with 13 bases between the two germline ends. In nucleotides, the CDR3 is TGTGCCAGCAGTTACTCGATCGGGAGAGGGACAGATACGCAGTATTTT. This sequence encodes CASSYSIGRGTDTQYF.

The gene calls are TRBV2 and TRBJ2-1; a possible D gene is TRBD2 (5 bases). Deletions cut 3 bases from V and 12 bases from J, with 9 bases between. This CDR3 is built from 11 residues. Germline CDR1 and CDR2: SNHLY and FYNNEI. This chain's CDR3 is CASSDGVAQFF. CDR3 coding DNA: TGTGCCAGCAGTGACGGGGTTGCGCAGTTCTTC.

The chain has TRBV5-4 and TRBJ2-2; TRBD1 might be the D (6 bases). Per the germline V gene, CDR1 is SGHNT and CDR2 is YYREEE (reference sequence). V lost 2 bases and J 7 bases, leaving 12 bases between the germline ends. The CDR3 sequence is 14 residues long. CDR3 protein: CASSLPQGIGELFF. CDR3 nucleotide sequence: TGTGCCAGCAGCTTACCACAGGGCATCGGGGAGCTGTTTTTT.

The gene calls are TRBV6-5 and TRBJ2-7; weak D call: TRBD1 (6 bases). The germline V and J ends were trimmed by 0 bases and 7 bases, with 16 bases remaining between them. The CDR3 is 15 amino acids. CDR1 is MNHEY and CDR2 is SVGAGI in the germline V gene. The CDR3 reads CASSYSRDTGGEQYF. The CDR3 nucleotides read TGTGCCAGCAGTTACTCTCGGGACACTGGCGGGGAGCAGTACTTC.

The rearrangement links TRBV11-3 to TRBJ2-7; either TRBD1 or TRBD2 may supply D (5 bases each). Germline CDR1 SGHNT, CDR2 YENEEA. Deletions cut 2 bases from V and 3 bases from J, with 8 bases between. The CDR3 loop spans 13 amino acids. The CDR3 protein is CASSLTGGYEQYF. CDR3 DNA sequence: TGTGCCAGCAGCTTAACAGGAGGCTACGAGCAGTACTTC.

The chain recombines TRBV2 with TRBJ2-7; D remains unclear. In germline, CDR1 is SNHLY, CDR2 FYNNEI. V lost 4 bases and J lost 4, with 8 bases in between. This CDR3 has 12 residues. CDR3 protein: CASSGQPYEQYF. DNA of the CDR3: TGTGCCAGCAGTGGGCAGCCTTACGAGCAGTACTTC.

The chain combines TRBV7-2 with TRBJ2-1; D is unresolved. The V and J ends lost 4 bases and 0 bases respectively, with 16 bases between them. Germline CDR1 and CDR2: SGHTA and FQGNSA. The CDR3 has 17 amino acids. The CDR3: CASSSTPTPRSYNEQFF. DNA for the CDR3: TGTGCCAGCAGCTCTACGCCGACCCCCCGCTCCTACAATGAGCAGTTCTTC.

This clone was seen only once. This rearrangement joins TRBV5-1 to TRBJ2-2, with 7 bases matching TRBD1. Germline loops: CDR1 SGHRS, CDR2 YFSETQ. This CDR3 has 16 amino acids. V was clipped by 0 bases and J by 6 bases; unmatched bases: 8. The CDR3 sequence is CASSLEGRGLAGELFF. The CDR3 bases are TGCGCCAGCAGCTTGGAAGGCAGGGGGTTAGCCGGGGAGCTGTTTTTT.

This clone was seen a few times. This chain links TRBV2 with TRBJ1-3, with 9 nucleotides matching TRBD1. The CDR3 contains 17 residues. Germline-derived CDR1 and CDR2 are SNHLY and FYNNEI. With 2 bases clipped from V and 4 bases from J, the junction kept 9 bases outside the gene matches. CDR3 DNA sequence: TGTGCCAGCAGTGAATATGGGGACAGGGCTATGGGAAACACCATATATTTT. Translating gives CASSEYGDRAMGNTIYF.

Here the CDR3 reads CASSLVASGNTEAFF. Written as DNA, the CDR3 is TGTGCCAGCAGCTTAGTCGCTTCTGGGAACACTGAAGCTTTCTTT. V gene TRBV7-8 combines with J gene TRBJ1-1; D is undetermined. The CDR3 runs to 15 residues. Germline values: CDR1 SGHVS, CDR2 FQNEAQ. The ends were cut back, 1 base at V and 1 base at J, with 10 bases in the middle.

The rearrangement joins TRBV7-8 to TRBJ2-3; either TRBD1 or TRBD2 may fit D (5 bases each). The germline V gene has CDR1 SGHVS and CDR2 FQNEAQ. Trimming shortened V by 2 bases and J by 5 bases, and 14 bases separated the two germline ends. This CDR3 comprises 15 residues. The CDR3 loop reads CASSLSGGSRDTQYF. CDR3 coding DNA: TGTGCCAGCAGCTTAAGTGGGGGTTCAAGAGATACGCAGTATTTT.

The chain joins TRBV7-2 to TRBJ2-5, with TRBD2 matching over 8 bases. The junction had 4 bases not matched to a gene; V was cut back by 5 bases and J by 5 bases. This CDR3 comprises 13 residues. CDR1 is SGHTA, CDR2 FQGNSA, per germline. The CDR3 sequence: CASSTGLAETQYF. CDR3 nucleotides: TGTGCCAGCAGCACCGGACTAGCTGAGACCCAGTACTTC.

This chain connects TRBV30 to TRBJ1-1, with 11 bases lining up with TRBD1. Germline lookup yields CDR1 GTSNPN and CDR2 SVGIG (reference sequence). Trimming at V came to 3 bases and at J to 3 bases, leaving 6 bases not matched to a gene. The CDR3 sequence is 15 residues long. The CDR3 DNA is TGTGCCTGGAGGAGGGACAGGGGGGCCGACACTGAAGCTTTCTTT. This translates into CAWRRDRGADTEAFF.

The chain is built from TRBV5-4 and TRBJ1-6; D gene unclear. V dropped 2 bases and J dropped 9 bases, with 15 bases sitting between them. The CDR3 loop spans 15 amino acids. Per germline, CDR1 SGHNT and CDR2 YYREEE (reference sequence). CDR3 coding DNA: TGTGCCAGCAGCTTCGAGGGATCTATAATTTCACCCCTCCACTTT. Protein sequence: CASSFEGSIISPLHF.

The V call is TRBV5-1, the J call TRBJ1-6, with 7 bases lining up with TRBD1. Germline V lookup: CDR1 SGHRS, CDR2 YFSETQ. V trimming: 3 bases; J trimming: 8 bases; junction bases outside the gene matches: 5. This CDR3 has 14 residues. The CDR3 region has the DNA TGCGCCAGCAGCTCCGGGACAGACCATTCACCCCTCCACTTT. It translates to CASSSGTDHSPLHF.

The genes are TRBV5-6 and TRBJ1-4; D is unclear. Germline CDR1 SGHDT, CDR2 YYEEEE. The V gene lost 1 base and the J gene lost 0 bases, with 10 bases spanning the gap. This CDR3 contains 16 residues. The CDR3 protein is CASSLQGIATNEKLFF. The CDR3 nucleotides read TGTGCCAGCAGCTTGCAAGGAATTGCAACTAATGAAAAACTGTTTTTT.

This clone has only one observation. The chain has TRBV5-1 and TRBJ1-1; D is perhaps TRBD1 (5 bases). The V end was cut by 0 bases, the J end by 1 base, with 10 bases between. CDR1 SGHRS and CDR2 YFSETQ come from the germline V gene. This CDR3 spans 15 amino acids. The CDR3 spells CASSLEEGRNTEAFF. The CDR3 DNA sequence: TGCGCCAGCAGCTTGGAGGAGGGGAGGAACACTGAAGCTTTCTTT.

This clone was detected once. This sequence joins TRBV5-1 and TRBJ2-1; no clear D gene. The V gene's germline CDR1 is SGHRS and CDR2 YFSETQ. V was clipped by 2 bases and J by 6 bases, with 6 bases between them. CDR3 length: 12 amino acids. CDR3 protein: CASSLDGNEQFF. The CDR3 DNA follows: TGCGCCAGCAGCTTAGATGGCAATGAGCAGTTCTTC.

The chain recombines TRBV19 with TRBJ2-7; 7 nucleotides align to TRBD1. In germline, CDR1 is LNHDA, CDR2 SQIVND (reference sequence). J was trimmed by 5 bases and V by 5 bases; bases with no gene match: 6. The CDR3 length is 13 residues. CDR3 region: CASSDGQVHEQYF. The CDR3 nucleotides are TGTGCCAGTAGTGACGGACAGGTCCACGAGCAGTACTTC.

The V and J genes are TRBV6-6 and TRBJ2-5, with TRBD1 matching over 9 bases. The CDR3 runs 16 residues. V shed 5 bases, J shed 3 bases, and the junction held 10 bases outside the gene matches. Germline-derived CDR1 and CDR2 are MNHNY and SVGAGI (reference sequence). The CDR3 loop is CASSRQDRGTEETQYF. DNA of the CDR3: TGTGCCAGCAGTCGTCAGGACAGGGGAACGGAAGAGACCCAGTACTTC.